These 26 T cell receptor beta chains were sequenced from one sample in a study of cytomegalovirus exposure and HLA in healthy donors listed by TCRdb under 2017. The library was made by the immunoSEQ multiplex PCR assay. For the multiplex PCR, a mixture combining 60 forward primers for TCR Vbeta segments and 13 reverse primers for TCR Jbeta segments was used. Sourced from immuneACCESS, this table was stored by TCRdb with only in-frame sequences that have V and J called. A share of the clones is absent; for the studies checked, an unresolved V gene accounts for under half, and the remainder has no known explanation. The sample table records 150,000 or so clones; roughly 87% of these occur just once. Jointly, the top ten make up 5.7% of the sample. Sample: PBMCs. These receptors were obtained from a man younger than 40 in good health and CMV-seropositive.

The rearrangement links TRBV11-2 to TRBJ1-1; tentatively, D is TRBD1 (5 bases). This CDR3 is built from 15 residues. Per germline, CDR1 SGHAT and CDR2 FQNNGV. Trimming left V 2 bases short and J 0 bases short, with 10 bases between. This chain's CDR3 is CASSLPAGMNTEAFF. Written as DNA, the CDR3 is TGTGCCAGCAGCTTACCGGCAGGGATGAACACTGAAGCTTTCTTT. The full variable domain, with the rest looked up from reference TRBV11-2 and TRBJ1-1, is EAGVAQSPRYKIIEKRQSVAFWCNPISGHATLYWYQQILGQGPKLLIQFQNNGVVDDSQLPKDRFSAERLKGVDSTLKIQPAKLEDSAVYLCASSLPAGMNTEAFFGQGTRLTVV.

The rearrangement joins TRBV7-2 to TRBJ2-3; D may be TRBD2 (6 bases). V was clipped by 4 bases and J by 2 bases, with 16 bases between them. The CDR3 has 16 amino acids. CDR1 SGHTA and CDR2 FQGNSA come from the germline V gene. The CDR3 DNA sequence: TGTGCCAGCAGCTCAACACCGGGACTCCTCACAGATACGCAGTATTTT. This gives the protein CASSSTPGLLTDTQYF.

The chain combines TRBV11-2 with TRBJ2-2, with D hard to call. In germline, CDR1 is SGHAT, CDR2 FQNNGV. CDR3 length: 14 amino acids. Deletions cut 5 bases from V and 3 bases from J, with 10 bases between. The chain's CDR3 is CASSATRHTGELFF. In DNA, the CDR3 is TGTGCCAGCAGCGCGACAAGACACACCGGGGAGCTGTTTTTT.

This chain joins TRBV19 and TRBJ2-7; tentatively, D is TRBD2 (5 bases). The CDR3 is made up of 14 amino acids. The germline V gene has CDR1 LNHDA and CDR2 SQIVND (reference sequence). V was clipped by 4 bases and J by 1 base, with 11 bases between them. The CDR3 DNA reads TGTGCCAGTAGTAGATCGGGGAAGTCCTACGAGCAGTACTTC. It encodes CASSRSGKSYEQYF.

V usage is TRBV7-9 and J usage is TRBJ2-1, with TRBD2 as a possible D gene (5 bases). Germline V gives CDR1 SEHNR, CDR2 FQNEAQ (reference sequence). This CDR3 has 15 amino acids. The V and J ends lost 5 bases and 0 bases respectively, with 11 bases between them. CDR3 loop: CASSQGLSSYNEQFF. The CDR3 nucleotides are TGTGCCAGCAGCCAAGGACTCAGCTCCTACAATGAGCAGTTCTTC.

The rearrangement uses TRBV4-1 and TRBJ2-3; D is perhaps TRBD2 (6 bases). CDR3 length: 18 amino acids. CDR1 is MGHRA, CDR2 YSYEKL, per germline. Trimming removed 1 base from V and 0 bases from J, with 17 bases in between. CDR3: CASSQGLAGITSTDTQYF. CDR3 in DNA: TGCGCCAGCAGCCAAGGTCTCGCGGGAATAACTAGCACAGATACGCAGTATTTT.

V and J are TRBV10-1 and TRBJ2-7, with a possible D match to TRBD2 (8 bases). This CDR3 comprises 16 residues. The germline V gene has CDR1 WNHNN and CDR2 SYGVQD (reference sequence). The V end was cut by 8 bases, the J end by 7 bases, with 27 bases between. The CDR3 loop is CASLTGGGKGAGEQYF. CDR3 sequence (DNA): TGCGCCAGCCTAACCGGGGGGGGCAAGGGGGCGGGTGAGCAGTACTTC.

The count of this clone is one. V is TRBV7-9 and J is TRBJ2-3; 11 nucleotides line up with TRBD2. From germline, CDR1 is SEHNR and CDR2 FQNEAQ (reference sequence). V dropped 11 bases and J dropped 5; count of bases not matched to a gene: 6. The CDR3 spans 13 residues. CDR3 residues: CAEKGTSGDTQYF. CDR3 bases: TGTGCCGAAAAAGGGACTAGCGGAGATACGCAGTATTTT. Full variable domain (missing parts from reference TRBV7-9 and TRBJ2-3): DTGVSQNPRHKITKRGQNVTFRCDPISEHNRLYWYRQTLGQGPEFLTYFQNEAQLEKSRLLSDRFSAERPKGSFSTLEIQRTEQGDSAMYLCAEKGTSGDTQYFGPGTRLTVL.

The chain is built from TRBV5-1 and TRBJ1-1, with D perhaps matching TRBD1 (6 bases). The CDR3 contains 14 residues. Germline V gene sequence: CDR1 SGHRS, CDR2 YFSETQ. V shed 4 bases and J shed 1 base, with 11 bases lying between them. CDR3 DNA sequence: TGCGCCAGCAGCATGTGGGACACGAACACTGAAGCTTTCTTT. It encodes CASSMWDTNTEAFF. The complete variable domain, with remaining parts taken from reference TRBV5-1 and TRBJ1-1, reads KAGVTQTPRYLIKTRGQQVTLSCSPISGHRSVSWYQQTPGQGLQFLFEYFSETQRNKGNFPGRFSGRQFSNSRSEMNVSTLELGDSALYLCASSMWDTNTEAFFGQGTRLTVV.

J is TRBJ1-1 and V is TRBV29-1; TRBD1 is a possible D gene (6 bases). The CDR3 covers 12 residues. Per germline, CDR1 SQVTM and CDR2 ANQGSEA. V was cut by 6 bases and J by 4 bases, with 12 bases left in between. As DNA, the CDR3 is TGCAGCGTAGTTAAAGGGGGCACTGAAGCTTTCTTT. It specifies CSVVKGGTEAFF.

This clone occurred a few times. V usage is TRBV4-1 and J usage is TRBJ2-7; a weak D match, TRBD1 (5 bases). The length of the CDR3 is 11 residues. Between the trimmed V and J ends, which lost 5 bases and 6 bases, there was a span of 8 bases. Per germline, CDR1 MGHRA and CDR2 YSYEKL. Here the CDR3 reads CASSGRGEQYF. As DNA, the CDR3 is TGCGCCAGCAGCGGAAGGGGCGAGCAGTACTTC.

The rearrangement joins TRBV4-1 to TRBJ2-2; D is possibly TRBD1 (7 bases). V gave up 3 bases and J gave up 4 bases, with 12 bases separating them. The V gene's germline CDR1 is MGHRA and CDR2 YSYEKL. This CDR3 is built from 15 residues. CDR3 sequence reads: CASSQRQGGTGELFF. The CDR3, as DNA: TGCGCCAGCAGCCAGCGACAGGGAGGCACCGGGGAGCTGTTTTTT.

The chain employs TRBV15 and TRBJ1-4, with TRBD1 matching over 7 bases. The germline V gene has CDR1 LNHNV and CDR2 YYDKDF (reference sequence). Trimming took 5 bases from V and 0 from J; bases not matched to a gene: 3. CDR3 length: 15 amino acids. The CDR3 loop is CATSDRVSTNEKLFF. The CDR3 DNA is TGTGCCACCAGCGACAGGGTTTCAACTAATGAAAAACTGTTTTTT.

The V and J genes are TRBV29-1 and TRBJ1-1; D is possibly TRBD1 (6 bases). The CDR3 spans 14 residues. Germline values: CDR1 SQVTM, CDR2 ANQGSEA. Trimming removed 0 bases from V and 6 bases from J, with 14 bases in between. The CDR3 bases are TGCAGCGTTGAAGACGGCAGGGGAATCGCTGAAGCTTTCTTT. Protein sequence: CSVEDGRGIAEAFF.

The chain couples TRBV25-1 to TRBJ2-2; TRBD2 is a possible D gene (6 bases). The CDR3 runs to 14 residues. V lost 8 bases and J 2 bases, leaving 12 bases between the germline ends. Looked up from germline, CDR1 is MGHDK and CDR2 is SYGVNS. The CDR3 bases are TGTGCCAGCGCAATGGGGGGAAACACCGGGGAGCTGTTTTTT. It encodes CASAMGGNTGELFF.

V gene TRBV18 combines with J gene TRBJ1-5; 7 bases align to TRBD1. CDR3 length equals 15 residues. Germline-derived CDR1 and CDR2 are KGHSH and LQKENI. With V trimmed by 3 bases and J by 4 bases, 6 bases remained unmatched. CDR3 in amino acids: CASSPYGTVNQPQHF. As DNA, the CDR3 is TGTGCCAGCTCACCCTACGGGACAGTTAATCAGCCCCAGCATTTT. Variable domain in full (rest from reference TRBV18 and TRBJ1-5): NAGVMQNPRHLVRRRGQEARLRCSPMKGHSHVYWYRQLPEEGLKFMVYLQKENIIDESGMPKERFSAEFPKEGPSILRIQQVVRGDSAAYFCASSPYGTVNQPQHFGDGTRLSIL.

This chain uses TRBV7-2 with TRBJ2-7; 10 positions agree with TRBD2. The germline gives CDR1 SGHTA, CDR2 FQGNSA. The CDR3 has 16 residues. V lost 5 bases and J lost 1; bases outside the gene matches: 8. Written as DNA, the CDR3 is TGTGCCAGCAGCGACCCTGGACTAGCGGCTTCCTACGAGCAGTACTTC. Amino acids: CASSDPGLAASYEQYF.

This chain links TRBV2 with TRBJ2-6, with D perhaps TRBD1 (6 bases). The V end lost 8 bases, the J end lost 4 bases, and 15 bases lay between the germline ends. The germline V gene encodes CDR1 SNHLY and CDR2 FYNNEI. The CDR3 runs 15 residues. The CDR3, as DNA: TGTGCCAGCTCCGAGGTGGGGGCAGGGGCCAACGTCCTGACTTTC. Protein sequence: CASSEVGAGANVLTF.

CDR3 nucleotides: TGTGCCAGTTGGTGGAGGGGAAGCAATCAGCCCCAGCATTTT. It yields the protein CASWWRGSNQPQHF. The gene calls are TRBV19 and TRBJ1-5; D possibly corresponds to TRBD1 (5 bases). CDR3 length: 14 amino acids. Trimming removed 8 bases from V and 1 base from J, with 12 bases in between. Looked up from germline, CDR1 is LNHDA and CDR2 is SQIVND (reference sequence).

The chain carries TRBV27 and TRBJ2-1, with TRBD2 identical over 10 bases. The CDR3 covers 15 residues. J was trimmed by 8 bases and V by 5 bases; bases with no gene match: 9. Germline-derived CDR1 and CDR2 are MNHEY and SMNVEV (reference sequence). The CDR3 sequence is CASSRTSGAADEQFF. The CDR3 nucleotides are TGTGCCAGCAGTCGGACTAGCGGAGCCGCGGATGAGCAGTTCTTC.

This chain connects TRBV5-4 to TRBJ2-1; tentative D call: TRBD2 (5 bases). The germline V gene encodes CDR1 SGHNT and CDR2 YYREEE (reference sequence). The CDR3 contains 12 residues. The V end lost 2 bases, the J end lost 6 bases, and 6 bases lay between the germline ends. For the CDR3, the DNA is TGTGCCAGCAGCTTTGCGGGCAATGAGCAGTTCTTC. It codes for CASSFAGNEQFF.

Points on this clone: A junction end diverges from the germline sequence, so it may reflect a read error. The chain employs TRBV7-9 and TRBJ2-5, with 9 bases fitting TRBD1. CDR1 is SEHNR and CDR2 is FQNEAQ in the germline V gene (reference sequence). The CDR3 totals 16 residues. The CDR3 is CSSSPLGQGSQETQYF. The CDR3 DNA follows: TGTTCCAGCAGCCCTCTCGGACAGGGGTCTCAAGAGACCCAGTACTTC.

The rearrangement joins TRBV4-1 to TRBJ2-4, with 12 bases matching TRBD1. Looked up from germline, CDR1 is MGHRA and CDR2 is YSYEKL. Germline trimming cut 3 bases from V and 1 base from J; bases unmatched to any gene: 7. This CDR3 has 18 amino acids. The DNA of the CDR3 is TGCGCCAGCAGCCAGGGACAGGGGGCGGCCTTCGCCAAAAACATTCAGTACTTC. It specifies CASSQGQGAAFAKNIQYF.

Turning to this clone: Mismatch with germline at one junction end may stem from a read error. The chain recombines TRBV7-9 with TRBJ2-7, with a weak D call TRBD1 (6 bases). CDR3 length: 13 residues. Germline loops: CDR1 SEHNR, CDR2 FQNEAQ (reference sequence). CDR3 nucleotides: TGTTCCAGCAGCTTAGTCCCAGGGGTGGGGCAGTACTTC. Protein product: CSSSLVPGVGQYF.

The chain has TRBV28 and TRBJ2-2; tentative D call: TRBD2 (7 bases). CDR1 is MDHEN and CDR2 is SYDVKM in the germline V gene. This CDR3 has 16 amino acids. V was cut by 2 bases and J by 6 bases, with 16 bases left in between. The CDR3 spells CASSLGRGGIAGELFF. In DNA form, the CDR3 reads TGTGCCAGCAGTTTAGGAAGGGGGGGGATCGCCGGGGAGCTGTTTTTT.

The V call is TRBV9, the J call TRBJ2-5; 9 nucleotides align to TRBD2. Germline V gene data show CDR1 as SGDLS and CDR2 as YYNGEE. This CDR3 has 15 residues. The V gene end was trimmed by 2 bases and the J gene end by 2 bases; junction bases not matched to a gene: 4. Written as DNA, the CDR3 is TGTGCCAGCAGCGTGGGGCGGGGGGGGCAAGAGACCCAGTACTTC. Residues: CASSVGRGGQETQYF. Variable domain in full (rest from reference TRBV9 and TRBJ2-5): DSGVTQTPKHLITATGQRVTLRCSPRSGDLSVYWYQQSLDQGLQFLIQYYNGEERAKGNILERFSAQQFPDLHSELNLSSLELGDSALYFCASSVGRGGQETQYFGPGTRLLVL.